The 19 T cell receptor beta chains below all came from one sample that was sequenced in a study of blood T cell repertoires in COVID-19. The repertoire was sequenced with immunoSEQ multiplex PCR; TCRdb's copy has only in-frame clones and lacks some. The table includes roughly 100,000 clones, over 75% detected once. Input material: peripheral blood. These receptors came from an elderly woman with acute or convalescent COVID-19.

This clone came up once. The V gene is TRBV5-1, the J gene TRBJ1-4, with D maybe TRBD1 (5 bases). There are 16 residues in the CDR3. Trimming removed 0 bases at V and 2 bases at J, with 11 bases between. CDR1 and CDR2 (germline): SGHRS, YFSETQ. In nucleotides, the CDR3 is TGCGCCAGCAGCTTGGCCGGGGGAGGCACTAATGAAAAACTGTTTTTT. This gives the protein CASSLAGGGTNEKLFF.

Here the CDR3 reads CASSPGQSNTGELFF. The CDR3, as DNA: TGTGCCAGCTCACCTGGACAGAGTAACACCGGGGAGCTGTTTTTT. The chain has TRBV18 and TRBJ2-2, with D possibly matching TRBD1 (6 bases). Trimming stripped 3 bases from V and 2 bases from J, with 10 bases between. Germline CDR1 and CDR2: KGHSH and LQKENI. The CDR3 runs 15 residues.

On this clone: An end of the junction does not agree with germline; a read error may underlie this. The CDR3 here is CASSGPRSASGGAAYRGAVF. CDR3 sequence (DNA): TGCGCCAGCAGCGGCCCCCGTTCGGCTAGCGGGGGCGCCGCGTACCGGGGAGCTGTTTTT. J is TRBJ2-2 and V is TRBV4-1, with 10 bases that match TRBD2. The germline V gene has CDR1 MGHRA and CDR2 YSYEKL. There are 20 residues in the CDR3.

The rearrangement links TRBV3-1 (or the pseudogene TRBV3-2) to TRBJ1-3; D is unresolved. CDR1 and CDR2 from the germline V gene are LGHDT and YNNKEL (reference sequence). The CDR3 consists of 14 residues. V was trimmed by 1 base and J by 1 base, leaving 5 bases between them. The CDR3 is CASSQVDSGNTIYF. The DNA for the CDR3 is TGTGCCAGCAGCCAAGTAGATTCTGGAAACACCATATATTTT.

The chain uses TRBV7-2 and TRBJ1-2; TRBD1 aligns across 9 bases. Germline V CDR1 and CDR2: SGHTA, FQGNSA. This CDR3 has 15 residues. The V gene end was trimmed by 0 bases and the J gene end by 7 bases; junction bases not matched to a gene: 6. CDR3 protein: CASSLATGGRAGYTF. CDR3 nucleotides: TGTGCCAGCAGCTTAGCGACAGGGGGACGGGCTGGCTACACCTTC. The entire variable domain, with the rest obtained from reference TRBV7-2 and TRBJ1-2, is as follows: GAGVSQSPSNKVTEKGKDVELRCDPISGHTALYWYRQSLGQGLEFLIYFQGNSAPDKSGLPSDRFSAERTGGSVSTLTIQRTQQEDSAVYLCASSLATGGRAGYTFGSGTRLTVV.

The V and J genes are TRBV7-9 and TRBJ1-1; TRBD1 agrees at 7 bases. V shed 2 bases, J shed 6 bases, and the junction held 3 bases outside the gene matches. CDR3 length: 13 residues. Germline values: CDR1 SEHNR, CDR2 FQNEAQ (reference sequence). CDR3 nucleotide sequence: TGTGCCAGCAGCTTAAGGGGGACAGCTGAAGCTTTCTTT. This sequence encodes CASSLRGTAEAFF.

This clone was counted once. The chain carries TRBV11-2 and TRBJ2-7; no firm D call. Trimming shortened V by 1 base and J by 4 bases, and 11 bases separated the two germline ends. This CDR3 is built from 14 residues. Germline CDR1 and CDR2: SGHAT and FQNNGV. In DNA, the CDR3 is TGTGCCAGCAGCTTAGTGGAGAATGGATACGAGCAGTACTTC. It codes for CASSLVENGYEQYF.

This clone came up once. The CDR3: CASRFAGTGYSPGNTIYF. The CDR3 DNA reads TGTGCCAGCAGGTTCGCCGGGACAGGGTATTCCCCTGGAAACACCATATATTTT. The chain employs TRBV5-8 and TRBJ1-3; 9 bases are a match to TRBD1. V shed 5 bases, J shed 2 bases, and the junction held 14 bases outside the gene matches. This CDR3 comprises 18 residues. Germline CDR1 reads SGHTS; CDR2 reads YDEGEE. Variable domain in full (rest from reference TRBV5-8 and TRBJ1-3): EAGVTQSPTHLIKTRGQQATLRCSPISGHTSVYWYQQALGLGLQFLLWYDEGEERNRGNFPPRFSGRQFPNYSSELNVNALELEDSALYLCASRFAGTGYSPGNTIYFGEGSWLTVV.

This chain connects TRBV5-1 to TRBJ2-7, with TRBD2 matching over 7 bases. After removal of 4 bases from V and 3 bases from J, the junction contained 10 bases not matched to a gene. The CDR3 runs 15 residues. The V gene's germline CDR1 is SGHRS and CDR2 YFSETQ. The CDR3 nucleotides read TGCGCCAGCAGCCTGGTGGGGGGAGGGATCTACGAGCAGTACTTC. Its translation: CASSLVGGGIYEQYF.

The chain uses TRBV28 and TRBJ2-7, with TRBD2 as a possible D gene (6 bases). V dropped 6 bases and J dropped 6 bases, with 15 bases sitting between them. Germline V gives CDR1 MDHEN, CDR2 SYDVKM. The CDR3 has 13 amino acids. CDR3: CASRSGTLSEQYF. CDR3 nucleotide sequence: TGTGCCAGCAGGTCCGGGACTCTAAGCGAGCAGTACTTC.

The rearrangement joins TRBV6-1 to TRBJ2-3; the match to TRBD2 covers 7 bases. This CDR3 is 14 amino acids long. From germline, CDR1 is MNHNS and CDR2 SASEGT. The V and J ends lost 3 bases and 6 bases, in that order; junction bases with no gene match: 6. CDR3 amino acids: CASSDSGRVDTQYF. The CDR3 DNA sequence: TGTGCCAGCAGTGATTCAGGGAGGGTTGATACGCAGTATTTT.

The J gene is TRBJ2-5, the V gene TRBV11-2, with a weak D call TRBD1 (5 bases). Germline CDR1 and CDR2: SGHAT and FQNNGV. This CDR3 has 16 residues. V lost 5 bases to trimming and J lost 5 bases, with 21 bases between them. The CDR3 loop reads CASSAVWGAGRETQYF. In DNA form, the CDR3 reads TGTGCCAGCAGCGCCGTGTGGGGTGCAGGGCGGGAGACCCAGTACTTC. The whole variable domain, filled in from reference TRBV11-2 and TRBJ2-5, reads EAGVAQSPRYKIIEKRQSVAFWCNPISGHATLYWYQQILGQGPKLLIQFQNNGVVDDSQLPKDRFSAERLKGVDSTLKIQPAKLEDSAVYLCASSAVWGAGRETQYFGPGTRLLVL.

The chain recombines TRBV10-2 with TRBJ1-3, with a possible D match to TRBD1 (5 bases). Per the germline V gene, CDR1 is WSHSY and CDR2 is SAAADI. V lost 2 bases to trimming and J lost 0 bases, with 8 bases between them. CDR3 size: 15 residues. CDR3 residues: CASSEQGFSGNTIYF. The DNA of the CDR3 is TGCGCCAGCAGTGAGCAGGGCTTCTCTGGAAACACCATATATTTT.

The chain has TRBV9 and TRBJ2-7, with 9 bases lining up with TRBD1. Germline trimming cut 4 bases from V and 1 base from J; bases unmatched to any gene: 9. CDR3 length: 16 residues. Per the germline V gene, CDR1 is SGDLS and CDR2 is YYNGEE. CDR3 protein: CASSTRTGVASYEQYF. For the CDR3, the DNA is TGTGCCAGCAGCACCCGGACAGGGGTGGCTTCCTACGAGCAGTACTTC.

The rearrangement joins TRBV15 to TRBJ2-7; a weak D match, TRBD2 (5 bases). Germline V gives CDR1 LNHNV, CDR2 YYDKDF (reference sequence). V was pared by 1 base and J by 0 bases, with 7 bases between. The CDR3 is 14 residues long. This CDR3 is CATSRAGSSYEQYF. The CDR3 DNA reads TGTGCCACCAGCAGAGCGGGGAGCTCCTACGAGCAGTACTTC.

The chain carries TRBV25-1 and TRBJ2-5; the match to TRBD1 covers 9 bases. Losses at the gene ends were 4 bases for V and 4 bases for J; bases not matched to a gene: 7. The CDR3 length is 15 residues. The germline V gene encodes CDR1 MGHDK and CDR2 SYGVNS. The CDR3 coding sequence is TGTGCCAGCAGTGGGTGGACAGGGGAATCAGAGACCCAGTACTTC. This gives the protein CASSGWTGESETQYF.

CDR3 DNA: TGTGCCAGCAGTGAGGACAGGCATCTGTCTGGCTACACCTTC. This translates into CASSEDRHLSGYTF. The chain couples TRBV2 to TRBJ1-2; 7 bases match TRBD1. With 3 bases clipped from V and 7 bases from J, the junction kept 8 bases outside the gene matches. Germline V gene lookup returns CDR1 SNHLY and CDR2 FYNNEI. The CDR3 sequence is 14 residues long.

The gene calls are TRBV3-1 (or the pseudogene TRBV3-2) and TRBJ1-4, with TRBD1 matching over 8 bases. The CDR3 length is 14 residues. Germline V gene data show CDR1 as LGHDT and CDR2 as YNNKEL (reference sequence). After removal of 2 bases from V and 9 bases from J, the junction contained 5 bases not matched to a gene. CDR3 coding DNA: TGTGCCAGCAGCCAACACGGGACAGGCCAAAAACTGTTTTTT. Translated, it gives CASSQHGTGQKLFF.

The rearrangement uses TRBV6-5 and TRBJ1-1; 10 bases align to TRBD1. The V gene's germline CDR1 is MNHEY and CDR2 SVGAGI. The CDR3 covers 16 residues. The trim removed 2 bases at V and 3 bases at J, leaving 6 bases unmatched. The CDR3 region is CASSYRGTGVHTEAFF. As DNA, the CDR3 is TGTGCCAGCAGTTACCGAGGGACAGGGGTACACACTGAAGCTTTCTTT.